A selection of T cell receptor beta chains follows, all from one sample in a study of post-analysis software for immune sequencing data. TCRdb redid the calling of the PCR reads with MiXCR, one entry per CDR3 protein. The sample consists of about 570,000 distinct CDR3 sequences, around a third of them appearing once. Material: blood. The receptors come from a girl aged 2 to 17 with multiple sclerosis. Both conserved end residues are part of each CDR3. The D gene is left open where the match is weak. Expanded clones are given a class, and other clones once, few, many or no size at all.

TRBV5-1	TRBD1	TRBJ2-3	few	CASSLSAGGRDTQYF	TGCGCCAGCAGCTTGTCGGCAGGGGGCCGAGATACGCAGTATTTT
TRBV28	TRBD1	TRBJ1-1	.	CASSSGLTGRSTEAFF	TGTGCCAGCAGTTCCGGACTGACAGGGAGGTCCACTGAAGCTTTCTTT
TRBV5-5	TRBD1	TRBJ2-3	.	CASSWGQGASTDTQYF	TGTGCCAGCAGCTGGGGACAGGGGGCTAGCACAGATACGCAGTATTTT
TRBV7-8	TRBD1	TRBJ2-1	.	CASSLRGQGRNEQFF	TGTGCCAGCAGCCTTCGGGGACAGGGGAGAAATGAGCAGTTCTTC
TRBV6-1	.	TRBJ1-2	once	CASSEGKYGYTF	TGTGCCAGCAGTGAAGGAAAGTATGGCTACACCTTC
TRBV5-5	.	TRBJ2-3	few	CASSLIGGDTQYF	TGTGCCAGCAGCCTCATCGGGGGAGACACGCAGTATTTT
TRBV29-1	.	TRBJ2-4	few	CSVDTGYSIQYF	TGCAGCGTTGATACAGGGTATAGCATTCAGTACTTC
TRBV20-1	.	TRBJ1-5	.	CSANPGLGGPMDQPQHF	TGCAGTGCTAATCCCGGGCTTGGAGGCCCCATGGATCAGCCCCAGCATTTT
TRBV5-1	.	TRBJ2-1	few	CASSFQWKSSYNEQFF	TGCGCCAGCAGTTTCCAGTGGAAGAGCTCCTACAATGAGCAGTTCTTC
TRBV7-9	.	TRBJ2-2	.	CASSRDSNTGELFF	TGTGCCAGCAGCCGGGACTCTAACACCGGGGAGCTGTTTTTT
TRBV5-1	TRBD2	TRBJ2-5	.	CASSLDAGVETQYF	TGCGCCAGCAGCTTGGATGCGGGGGTAGAGACCCAGTACTTC
TRBV12-3/TRBV12-4	.	TRBJ1-2	few	CASSRRAVREGYGYTF	TGTGCCAGCAGCCGGCGGGCGGTCAGGGAGGGGTATGGCTACACCTTC
TRBV7-9	TRBD1	TRBJ1-4	.	CASSLGTGVGLLFF	TGTGCCAGCAGCTTAGGGACAGGCGTCGGGTTACTGTTTTTT
TRBV29-1	TRBD2	TRBJ2-3	many	CSVVGASGVTDTQYF	TGCAGCGTGGTCGGGGCTAGCGGGGTCACAGATACGCAGTATTTT
TRBV10-3	TRBD1	TRBJ2-1	few	CAISPGQSTYNEQFF	TGTGCCATCAGTCCGGGACAGAGCACCTACAATGAGCAGTTCTTC
TRBV29-1	.	TRBJ1-2	.	CSVLMTQPSHGYTF	TGCAGCGTCCTAATGACTCAACCCTCCCATGGCTACACCTTC
TRBV29-1	.	TRBJ2-7	.	CSVVEGDYEQYF	TGCAGCGTTGTGGAAGGGGACTACGAGCAGTACTTC
TRBV6-2/TRBV6-3	.	TRBJ2-3	.	CASIPPMADTQYF	TGTGCCAGCATCCCCCCGATGGCAGATACGCAGTATTTT
TRBV27	.	TRBJ2-1	.	CASSFGRPLHNEQFF	TGTGCCAGCAGTTTCGGGCGACCACTACACAATGAGCAGTTCTTC
TRBV12-3/TRBV12-4	.	TRBJ2-2	.	CASTNLVDTGELFF	TGTGCCAGCACCAACCTTGTGGACACCGGGGAGCTGTTTTTT
TRBV6-6	TRBD1	TRBJ1-4	few	CASSSILRQGNEKLFF	TGTGCCAGCAGTTCCATCCTTCGACAGGGTAATGAAAAACTGTTTTTT
TRBV20-1	.	TRBJ2-3	few	CSAGPPGPHVLDTQYF	TGCAGTGCTGGACCACCGGGGCCTCATGTCTTAGATACGCAGTATTTT
TRBV12-3/TRBV12-4	TRBD2	TRBJ2-1	.	CASSVRLGLAGFHNEQFF	TGTGCCAGCAGTGTGCGACTCGGGCTAGCGGGGTTCCACAATGAGCAGTTCTTC
TRBV7-8	TRBD1	TRBJ1-5	.	CASSLDQGDGNQPQHF	TGTGCCAGCAGCTTAGATCAGGGGGATGGGAATCAGCCCCAGCATTTT
TRBV20-1	TRBD2	TRBJ2-7	few	CSARAGANYEQYF	TGCAGTGCGAGAGCGGGGGCCAACTACGAGCAGTACTTC
TRBV6-1	TRBD1	TRBJ1-5	.	CASSDATTAGTGGGKPQHF	TGTGCCAGCAGTGACGCTACGACCGCCGGGACAGGGGGAGGGAAGCCCCAGCATTTT
TRBV12-3/TRBV12-4	TRBD2	TRBJ2-1	once	CASSPGLAESSYNEQFF	TGTGCCAGCAGCCCTGGACTAGCGGAAAGCTCCTACAATGAGCAGTTCTTC
TRBV29-1	TRBD1	TRBJ1-2	.	CSVVPQGAGVYGYTF	TGCAGCGTTGTTCCCCAGGGGGCTGGGGTCTATGGCTACACCTTC
TRBV2	.	TRBJ2-3	.	CASSGRDKSHTQYF	TGTGCCAGCAGTGGTCGGGACAAATCCCATACGCAGTATTTT
TRBV5-1	TRBD1	TRBJ2-7	.	CASSLEGQGDYEQYF	TGCGCCAGCAGCTTGGAGGGACAGGGTGACTACGAGCAGTACTTC
TRBV7-6	.	TRBJ2-5	few	CASSLDRSGALRGETQYF	TGTGCCAGCAGCTTAGACCGATCGGGGGCCCTGCGGGGCGAGACCCAGTACTTC
TRBV20-1	TRBD1	TRBJ2-3	few	CSASRQGYTDTQYF	TGCAGTGCTAGTAGACAGGGCTACACAGATACGCAGTATTTT
TRBV20-1	.	TRBJ1-2	.	CSATGAGGYTF	TGCAGTGCTACAGGGGCCGGTGGCTACACCTTC
TRBV6-5	.	TRBJ2-1	.	CASSYGGSGHSGEQFF	TGTGCCAGCAGTTACGGGGGGAGCGGGCACTCGGGTGAGCAGTTCTTC
TRBV4-1	TRBD2	TRBJ2-7	.	CASSQESSGGGSYEQYF	TGCGCCAGCAGCCAAGAGTCCAGCGGGGGGGGTTCCTACGAGCAGTACTTC
TRBV9	TRBD1	TRBJ2-1	few	CASSTSWRTGTYNEQFF	TGTGCCAGCAGCACCTCCTGGAGGACAGGGACCTACAATGAGCAGTTCTTC
TRBV10-3	.	TRBJ2-1	.	CAISDGGGNEQFF	TGTGCCATCAGTGACGGGGGAGGCAATGAGCAGTTCTTC
TRBV12-3/TRBV12-4	.	TRBJ1-2	.	CASTNQSPYGYTF	TGTGCCAGCACCAATCAAAGCCCCTATGGCTACACCTTC
TRBV7-2	.	TRBJ1-2	few	CASSLRLSNYGYTF	TGTGCCAGCAGCTTAAGGCTTTCTAACTATGGCTACACCTTC
TRBV9	.	TRBJ2-1	few	CASSVGVSSYNEQFF	TGTGCCAGCAGCGTAGGTGTTAGCTCCTACAATGAGCAGTTCTTC
TRBV5-1	TRBD1	TRBJ2-7	.	CASSLLTGDSYEQYF	TGCGCCAGCAGCTTGCTGACAGGGGACTCCTACGAGCAGTACTTC
TRBV7-2	.	TRBJ1-2	.	CASSLESWYGYTF	TGTGCCAGCAGCTTAGAGAGTTGGTATGGCTACACCTTC
TRBV5-8	.	TRBJ1-2	.	CASSLSGFYGYTF	TGTGCCAGCAGCTTGTCAGGGTTCTATGGCTACACCTTC
TRBV28	.	TRBJ2-5	few	CASSSPGAETQYF	TGTGCCAGCAGTTCCCCAGGGGCCGAGACCCAGTACTTC
TRBV25-1	TRBD2	TRBJ2-4	.	CASSEYGGGRGGIQYF	TGTGCCAGCAGTGAATATGGGGGGGGGAGGGGCGGCATTCAGTACTTC